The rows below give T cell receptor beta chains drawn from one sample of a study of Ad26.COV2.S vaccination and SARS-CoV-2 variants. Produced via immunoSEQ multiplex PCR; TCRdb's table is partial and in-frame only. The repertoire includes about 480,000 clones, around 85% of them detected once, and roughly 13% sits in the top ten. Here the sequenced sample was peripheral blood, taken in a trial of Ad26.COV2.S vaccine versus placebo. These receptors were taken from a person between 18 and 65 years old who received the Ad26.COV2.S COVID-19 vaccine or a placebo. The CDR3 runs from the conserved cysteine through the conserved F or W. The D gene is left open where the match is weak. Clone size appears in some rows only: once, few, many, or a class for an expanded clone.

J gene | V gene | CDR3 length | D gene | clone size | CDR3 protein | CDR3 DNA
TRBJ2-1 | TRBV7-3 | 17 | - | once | CASSSPPKEGRGNEQFF | TGTGCCAGCAGCTCACCCCCCAAGGAGGGCCGAGGGAATGAGCAGTTCTTC
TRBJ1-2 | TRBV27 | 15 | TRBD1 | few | CASSSAGGGLYGYTF | TGTGCCAGCAGTTCCGCAGGGGGCGGATTGTATGGCTACACCTTC
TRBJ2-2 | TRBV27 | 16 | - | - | CASSLNGIGSLGELFF | TGTGCCAGCAGTTTAAACGGGATTGGGTCGTTGGGGGAGCTGTTTTTT
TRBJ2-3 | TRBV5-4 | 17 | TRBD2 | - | CASSGVAGGGGTDTQYF | TGTGCCAGCAGCGGGGTAGCGGGAGGTGGAGGTACAGATACGCAGTATTTT
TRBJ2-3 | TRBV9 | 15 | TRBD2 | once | CASSARDYPTDTQYF | TGTGCCAGCAGCGCCCGGGACTACCCCACAGATACGCAGTATTTT
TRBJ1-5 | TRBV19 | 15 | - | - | CASSRTQAINQPQHF | TGTGCCAGTTCCCGGACCCAGGCCATCAATCAGCCCCAGCATTTT
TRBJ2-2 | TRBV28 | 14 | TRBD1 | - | CASGRGPNTGELFF | TGTGCCAGCGGCAGGGGGCCGAACACCGGGGAGCTGTTTTTT
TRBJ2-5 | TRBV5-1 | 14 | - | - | CASSRRQGGETQYF | TGCGCCAGCAGCAGAAGACAGGGAGGAGAGACCCAGTACTTC
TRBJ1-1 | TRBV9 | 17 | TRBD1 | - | CASSVGQGRWFDTEAFF | TGTGCCAGCAGCGTAGGACAGGGTCGGTGGTTCGACACTGAAGCTTTCTTT
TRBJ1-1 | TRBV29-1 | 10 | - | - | CSVGRSEAFF | TGCAGCGTTGGGAGGAGTGAAGCTTTCTTT
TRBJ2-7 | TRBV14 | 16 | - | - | CASSQDLHGRAYEQYF | TGTGCCAGCAGCCAAGATCTCCACGGGCGGGCCTACGAGCAGTACTTC
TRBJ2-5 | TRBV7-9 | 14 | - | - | CASSAKIRFGDQYF | TGTGCCAGCAGCGCAAAAATCCGGTTTGGGGACCAGTACTTC
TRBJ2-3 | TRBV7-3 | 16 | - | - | CASSPGTERITDTQYF | TGTGCCAGCAGCCCCGGGACCGAGAGAATCACAGATACGCAGTATTTT
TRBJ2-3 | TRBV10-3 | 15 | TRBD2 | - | CAISEGTSYTDTQYF | TGTGCCATCAGTGAGGGGACTAGTTACACAGATACGCAGTATTTT
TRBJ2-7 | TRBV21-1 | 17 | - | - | CASLYWGIWREVWEQYF | TGTGCCAGCCTTTATTGGGGGATCTGGCGGGAGGTCTGGGAGCAGTACTTC
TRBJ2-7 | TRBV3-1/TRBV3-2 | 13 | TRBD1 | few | CASSETGSGEQYF | TGTGCCAGCAGCGAGACAGGGTCTGGCGAGCAGTACTTC
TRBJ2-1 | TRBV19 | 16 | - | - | CASSIDGVARWNEQFF | TGTGCCAGTAGTATAGATGGGGTCGCCCGGTGGAATGAGCAGTTCTTC
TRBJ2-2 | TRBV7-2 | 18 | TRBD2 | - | CASSSGLAGGMNTGELFF | TGTGCCAGCAGCTCGGGACTAGCGGGAGGGATGAACACCGGGGAGCTGTTTTTT
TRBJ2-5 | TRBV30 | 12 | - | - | CAWRGGGETQYF | TGTGCCTGGAGAGGGGGTGGGGAGACCCAGTACTTC
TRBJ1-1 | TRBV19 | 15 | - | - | CASSIVGQGNTEAFF | TGTGCCAGTAGTATCGTAGGGCAGGGGAACACTGAAGCTTTCTTT
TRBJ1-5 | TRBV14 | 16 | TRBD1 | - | CASIERGQLGNQPQHF | TGTGCCAGCATCGAAAGGGGGCAACTTGGGAATCAGCCCCAGCATTTT
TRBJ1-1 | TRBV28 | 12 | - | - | CASSLSVREAFF | TGTGCCAGCAGTCTTTCGGTCCGTGAAGCTTTCTTT
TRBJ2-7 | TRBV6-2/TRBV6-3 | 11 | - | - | CASSYGHEQYF | TGTGCCAGCAGTTACGGCCACGAGCAGTACTTC
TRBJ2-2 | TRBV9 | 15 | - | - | CASSSGTGSTGELFF | TGTGCCAGCAGCTCTGGAACAGGGAGCACCGGGGAGCTGTTTTTT
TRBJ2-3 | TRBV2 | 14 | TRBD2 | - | CARGGTSATDTQYF | TGTGCCAGAGGGGGGACTAGCGCCACAGATACGCAGTATTTT
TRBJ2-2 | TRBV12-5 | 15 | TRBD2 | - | CASGLVLARGGELFF | TGTGCTAGTGGTTTGGTACTAGCGCGAGGCGGGGAGCTGTTTTTT
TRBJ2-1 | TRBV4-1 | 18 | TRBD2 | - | CASSRDPGLAGSYNEQFF | TGCGCCAGCAGCCGAGACCCGGGACTAGCGGGCTCCTACAATGAGCAGTTCTTC
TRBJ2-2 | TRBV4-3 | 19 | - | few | CASSHALRLTSANTGELFF | TGCGCCAGCAGCCACGCGCTACGGCTAACCAGCGCGAACACCGGGGAGCTGTTTTTT
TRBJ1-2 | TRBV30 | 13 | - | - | CAWSSMGIYGYTF | TGTGCCTGGAGCTCTATGGGGATCTATGGCTACACCTTC
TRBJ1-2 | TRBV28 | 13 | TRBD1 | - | CASGTAAGFGYTF | TGTGCCAGTGGGACAGCGGCAGGATTCGGCTACACCTTC
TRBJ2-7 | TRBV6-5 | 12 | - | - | CASTQRYYEQYF | TGTGCCAGCACCCAGCGATACTACGAGCAGTACTTC
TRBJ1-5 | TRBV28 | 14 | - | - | CASSLYAGDQPQHF | TGTGCCAGCAGTTTATATGCTGGCGATCAGCCCCAGCATTTT
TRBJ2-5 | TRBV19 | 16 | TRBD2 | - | CASSIAGLAGGKTQYF | TGTGCCAGTAGTATCGCCGGCCTAGCGGGGGGAAAGACCCAGTACTTC
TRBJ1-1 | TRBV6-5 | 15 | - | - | CASSYLQGRLAEAFF | TGTGCCAGCAGTTACCTTCAGGGGAGGCTTGCTGAAGCTTTCTTT
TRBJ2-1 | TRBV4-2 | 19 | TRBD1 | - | CASSQALVVGGQTYNEQFF | TGTGCCAGCAGCCAAGCTCTCGTGGTAGGGGGACAGACTTACAATGAGCAGTTCTTC
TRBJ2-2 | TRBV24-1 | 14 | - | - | CATSSGGIGGELFF | TGTGCCACCAGTTCTGGGGGTATAGGCGGGGAGCTGTTTTTT
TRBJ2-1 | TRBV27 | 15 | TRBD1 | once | CASTPGQVSYNEQFF | TGTGCCAGCACGCCGGGACAGGTATCTTACAATGAGCAGTTCTTC
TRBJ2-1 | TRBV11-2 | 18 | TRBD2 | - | CASSAYLAGGPRGIEQFF | TGTGCCAGCAGCGCATACCTAGCGGGAGGGCCTCGAGGTATTGAGCAGTTCTTC
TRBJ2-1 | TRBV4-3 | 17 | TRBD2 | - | CASSPVAGGSSYNEQFF | TGCGCCAGCAGCCCAGTAGCGGGGGGAAGCTCCTACAATGAGCAGTTCTTC
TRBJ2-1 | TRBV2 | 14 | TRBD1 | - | CASRQGASYNEQFF | TGTGCCAGCAGACAGGGGGCCTCCTACAATGAGCAGTTCTTC
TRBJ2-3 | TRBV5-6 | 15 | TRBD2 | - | CASSPSGRGPDTQYF | TGTGCCAGCAGCCCTAGCGGGAGAGGACCAGATACGCAGTATTTT
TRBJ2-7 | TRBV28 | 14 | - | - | CASSGDGLSYEQYF | TGTGCCAGCAGTGGGGACGGACTCTCCTACGAGCAGTACTTC
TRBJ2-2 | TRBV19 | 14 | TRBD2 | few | CASRVSGRAGELFF | TGTGCCAGTAGGGTAAGCGGGAGAGCCGGGGAGCTGTTTTTT
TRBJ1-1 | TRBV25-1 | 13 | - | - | CASMLQTNTEAFF | TGTGCCAGCATGCTACAGACGAACACTGAAGCTTTCTTT
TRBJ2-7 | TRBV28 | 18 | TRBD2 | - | CASSSPGLAGGLSYEQYF | TGTGCCAGCAGTTCCCCGGGACTAGCGGGAGGGCTTTCCTACGAGCAGTACTTC
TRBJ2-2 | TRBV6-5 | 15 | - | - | CASSYRRGNTGELFF | TGTGCCAGCAGTTACCGGCGGGGGAACACCGGGGAGCTGTTTTTT
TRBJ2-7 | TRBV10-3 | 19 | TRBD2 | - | CAISEFGTSGGIGGNEQYF | TGTGCCATCAGTGAGTTCGGGACTAGCGGGGGGATAGGGGGAAACGAGCAGTACTTC